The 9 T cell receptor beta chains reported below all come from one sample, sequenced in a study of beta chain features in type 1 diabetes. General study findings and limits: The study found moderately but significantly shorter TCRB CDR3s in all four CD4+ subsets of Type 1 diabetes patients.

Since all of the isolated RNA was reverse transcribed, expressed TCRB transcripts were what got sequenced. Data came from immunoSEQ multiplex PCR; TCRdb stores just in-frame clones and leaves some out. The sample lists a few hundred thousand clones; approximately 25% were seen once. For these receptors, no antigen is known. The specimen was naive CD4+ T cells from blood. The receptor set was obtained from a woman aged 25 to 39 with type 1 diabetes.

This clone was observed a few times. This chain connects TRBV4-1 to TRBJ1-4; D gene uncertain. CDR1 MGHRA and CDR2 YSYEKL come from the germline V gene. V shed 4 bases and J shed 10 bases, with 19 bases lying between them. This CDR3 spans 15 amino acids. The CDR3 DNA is TGCGCCAGCAGCCGTCCGATTGGGAGGAACGGAAAACTGTTTTTT. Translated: CASSRPIGRNGKLFF.

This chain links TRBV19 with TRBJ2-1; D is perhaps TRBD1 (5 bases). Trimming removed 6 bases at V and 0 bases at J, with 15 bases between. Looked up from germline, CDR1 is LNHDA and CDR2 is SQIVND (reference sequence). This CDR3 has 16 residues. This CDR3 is CASSRAYASSYNEQFF. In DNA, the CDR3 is TGTGCCAGTAGCAGGGCCTACGCCAGCTCCTACAATGAGCAGTTCTTC.

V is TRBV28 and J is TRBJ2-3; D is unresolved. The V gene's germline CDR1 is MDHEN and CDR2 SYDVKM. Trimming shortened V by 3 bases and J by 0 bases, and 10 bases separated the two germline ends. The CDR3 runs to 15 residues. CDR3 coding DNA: TGTGCCAGCAGTTTTGAGGCTACTAGCACAGATACGCAGTATTTT. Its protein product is CASSFEATSTDTQYF.

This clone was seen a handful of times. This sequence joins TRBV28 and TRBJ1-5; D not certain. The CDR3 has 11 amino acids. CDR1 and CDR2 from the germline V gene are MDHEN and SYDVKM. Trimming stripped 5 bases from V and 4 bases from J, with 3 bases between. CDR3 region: CASSRNQPQHF. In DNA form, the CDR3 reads TGTGCCAGCAGTCGGAATCAGCCCCAGCATTTT.

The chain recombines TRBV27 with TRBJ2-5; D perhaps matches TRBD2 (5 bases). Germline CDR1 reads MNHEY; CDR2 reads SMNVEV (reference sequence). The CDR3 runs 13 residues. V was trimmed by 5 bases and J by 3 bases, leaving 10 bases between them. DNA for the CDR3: TGTGCCAGCAGTCGCCGGGAAAAAGAGACCCAGTACTTC. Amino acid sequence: CASSRREKETQYF.

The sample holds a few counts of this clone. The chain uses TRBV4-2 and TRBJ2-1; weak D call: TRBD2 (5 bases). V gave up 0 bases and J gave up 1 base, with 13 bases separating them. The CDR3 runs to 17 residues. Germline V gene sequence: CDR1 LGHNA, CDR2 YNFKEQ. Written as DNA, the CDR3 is TGTGCCAGCAGCCAAGAAGACCGCGGGCCTTCCTACAATGAGCAGTTCTTC. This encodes CASSQEDRGPSYNEQFF.

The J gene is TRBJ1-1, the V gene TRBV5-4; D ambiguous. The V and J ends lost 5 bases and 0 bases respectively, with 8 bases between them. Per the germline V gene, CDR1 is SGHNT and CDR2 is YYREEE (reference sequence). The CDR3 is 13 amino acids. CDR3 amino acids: CASSPRMNTEAFF. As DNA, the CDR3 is TGTGCCAGCAGTCCTAGAATGAACACTGAAGCTTTCTTT.

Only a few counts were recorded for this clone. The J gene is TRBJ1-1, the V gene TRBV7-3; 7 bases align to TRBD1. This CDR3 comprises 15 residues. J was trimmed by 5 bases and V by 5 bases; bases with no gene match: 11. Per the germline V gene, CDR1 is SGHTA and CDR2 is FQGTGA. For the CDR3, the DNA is TGTGCCAGCAGCCCGTCGACAGGGCAGGGAACTGAAGCTTTCTTT. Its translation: CASSPSTGQGTEAFF. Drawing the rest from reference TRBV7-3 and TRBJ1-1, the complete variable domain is GAGVSQTPSNKVTEKGKYVELRCDPISGHTALYWYRQSLGQGPEFLIYFQGTGAADDSGLPNDRFFAVRPEGSVSTLKIQRTERGDSAVYLCASSPSTGQGTEAFFGQGTRLTVV.

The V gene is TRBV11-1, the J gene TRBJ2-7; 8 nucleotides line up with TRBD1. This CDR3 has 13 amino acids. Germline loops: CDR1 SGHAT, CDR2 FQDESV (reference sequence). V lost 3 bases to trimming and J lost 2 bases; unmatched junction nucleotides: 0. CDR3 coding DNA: TGTGCCAGCAGCTTGGACAGGGCCTACGAGCAGTACTTC. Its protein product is CASSLDRAYEQYF.